The 2 T cell receptor beta chains listed next were all sequenced from one sample in a study of post-analysis software for immune sequencing data. Study outcomes and limitations: There were five or six TRBV segments more frequent in patients than controls, and TRBV5-6, TRBV5-1 and TRBV20-1 were among them.

Unique molecular identifiers were present in the TCR beta cDNA libraries. TCRdb re-called the PCR reads through MiXCR, storing one row per CDR3 protein. Found here are 350,000 to 450,000 distinct CDR3 sequences, 39% of them singletons; the top ten hold around 8%. For these TCRs, the target antigens are not known. The sample comprised blood. Receptor source: a girl aged 2 to 10 with multiple sclerosis.

This clonotype appeared a few times. The chain recombines TRBV20-1 with TRBJ2-6, with a weak D call TRBD2 (6 bases). The CDR3 contains 17 residues. Per germline, CDR1 DFQATT and CDR2 SNEGSKA (reference sequence). Trimming removed 0 bases at V and 3 bases at J, with 15 bases between. CDR3 in amino acids: CSARDHFWEDGANVLTF. In DNA, the CDR3 is TGCAGTGCTAGAGATCACTTTTGGGAGGATGGGGCCAACGTCCTGACTTTC.

The chain uses TRBV25-1 and TRBJ2-7; TRBD2 matches 15 bases. The CDR3 extends over 19 amino acids. Germline V gives CDR1 MGHDK, CDR2 SYGVNS. V trimming: 2 bases; J trimming: 5 bases; junction bases outside the gene matches: 13. CDR3 protein: CASSEPPGLAGGGGHEQYF. In DNA form, the CDR3 reads TGTGCCAGCAGTGAACCTCCGGGACTAGCGGGAGGAGGGGGCCACGAGCAGTACTTC.